One sample yielded the 32 T cell receptor beta chains listed below, sequenced in a study of blood T cell repertoires in COVID-19. Using immunoSEQ multiplex PCR, the repertoire was profiled, and TCRdb retains in-frame clones only, with some absent. The sample lists approximately 200,000 clones, 79% occurring once. Sequencing was done on a sample of peripheral blood. All receptors derive from a man in his sixties with active or convalescent COVID-19.

The rearrangement uses TRBV10-3 and TRBJ1-1; tentatively, D is TRBD1 (5 bases). Germline assignment: CDR1 ENHRY and CDR2 SYGVKD. This CDR3 region has 13 residues. V shed 10 bases and J shed 1 base, with 13 bases lying between them. The CDR3 nucleotides read TGTGCCACCTCGCAGGGCGAGAACACTGAAGCTTTCTTT. This translates into CATSQGENTEAFF.

The J gene is TRBJ2-1, the V gene TRBV7-9; D call uncertain. Trimming took 4 bases from V and 4 from J, leaving 14 bases between them. Germline CDR1 reads SEHNR; CDR2 reads FQNEAQ (reference sequence). The CDR3 spans 15 residues. The CDR3 nucleotides are TGTGCCAGCAGCTCCCCCCGGGTAGATTACAATGAGCAGTTCTTC. It translates to CASSSPRVDYNEQFF.

The CDR3 coding sequence is TGTGCCAGTATGGTGGGAGCGGGAGGGCCGGACATTCAGTACTTC. Residues: CASMVGAGGPDIQYF. This rearrangement joins TRBV19 to TRBJ2-4; TRBD2 matches at 10 bases. V gave up 7 bases and J gave up 8 bases; unmatched junction bases: 11. Germline V gene sequence: CDR1 LNHDA, CDR2 SQIVND (reference sequence). The CDR3 has 15 residues.

The chain employs TRBV4-1 and TRBJ2-1; D is possibly TRBD2 (5 bases). The germline V gene has CDR1 MGHRA and CDR2 YSYEKL. The CDR3 is made up of 13 amino acids. The germline V and J ends were trimmed by 1 base and 8 bases, with 9 bases remaining between them. Written as DNA, the CDR3 is TGCGCCAGCAGCCAAGGACTGCGGGATGAGCAGTTCTTC. It specifies CASSQGLRDEQFF.

The genes are TRBV7-2 and TRBJ2-3, with D perhaps matching TRBD2 (6 bases). CDR3 length equals 15 residues. V was pared by 4 bases and J by 0 bases, with 11 bases between. From germline, CDR1 is SGHTA and CDR2 FQGNSA. The CDR3 sequence is CASSSSVSSTDTQYF. CDR3 DNA: TGTGCCAGCAGCTCTAGCGTTTCTAGCACAGATACGCAGTATTTT.

This sequence joins TRBV5-5 and TRBJ2-7; D may be TRBD1 (6 bases). The CDR3 runs 13 residues. The germline gives CDR1 SGHKS, CDR2 YYEKEE (reference sequence). Trimming took 4 bases from V and 6 from J, leaving 14 bases between them. The CDR3 region has the DNA TGTGCCAGCAGCACGACAGGTTCCAGCGAGCAGTACTTC. This gives the protein CASSTTGSSEQYF.

The rearrangement joins TRBV29-1 to TRBJ1-1; D gene unclear. The germline V gene encodes CDR1 SQVTM and CDR2 ANQGSEA. The CDR3 runs to 12 residues. Deletions cut 3 bases from V and 4 bases from J, with 9 bases between. This chain's CDR3 is CSVDSGPTEAFF. The CDR3 DNA reads as TGCAGCGTTGACTCCGGTCCCACTGAAGCTTTCTTT.

The sample holds a few counts of this clone. This chain links TRBV6-5 with TRBJ1-1, with D unresolved. The CDR3 runs to 10 residues. V lost 8 bases, J lost 5 bases, and 6 bases lay in between. Germline CDR1 reads MNHEY; CDR2 reads SVGAGI. CDR3 loop: CASSRTEAFF. The CDR3 DNA sequence: TGTGCCAGCTCACGGACTGAAGCTTTCTTT.

The chain combines TRBV5-1 with TRBJ2-3, with 12 bases lining up with TRBD2. Germline CDR1 is SGHRS and CDR2 is YFSETQ. CDR3 length equals 15 residues. The V segment lost 0 bases and the J segment 6 bases; nucleotides outside the gene matches: 2. CDR3 region: CASSLGTSGTDTQYF. As DNA, the CDR3 is TGCGCCAGCAGCTTGGGGACTAGCGGGACCGATACGCAGTATTTT.

V is TRBV6-1 and J is TRBJ2-7; D call uncertain. The V end was cut by 1 base, the J end by 2 bases, with 6 bases between. Germline lookup yields CDR1 MNHNS and CDR2 SASEGT. The CDR3 spans 13 residues. CDR3 in amino acids: CASSEVGAYEQYF. The CDR3 bases are TGTGCCAGCAGTGAAGTGGGCGCCTACGAGCAGTACTTC.

A few counts support this clone. The genes are TRBV10-3 and TRBJ1-6, with D perhaps TRBD1 (6 bases). Germline V CDR1 and CDR2: ENHRY, SYGVKD. V lost 2 bases and J 13 bases, leaving 15 bases between the germline ends. This CDR3 is 14 amino acids long. The CDR3 loop reads CAISEGGELGPLHF. Here the CDR3 DNA reads TGTGCCATCAGTGAGGGGGGCGAATTGGGGCCCCTCCACTTT.

The chain uses TRBV5-4 and TRBJ2-7, with D possibly TRBD2 on 6 matching bases. This CDR3 spans 13 amino acids. Deletions cut 4 bases from V and 2 bases from J, with 10 bases between. Germline CDR1 SGHNT, CDR2 YYREEE (reference sequence). The CDR3 nucleotides read TGTGCCAGCAGCCGGGACTTTACCTACGAGCAGTACTTC. Protein sequence: CASSRDFTYEQYF.

The chain is built from TRBV6-5 and TRBJ1-1; TRBD1 is a possible D gene (6 bases). The germline V and J ends were trimmed by 7 bases and 6 bases, with 18 bases remaining between them. Germline-derived CDR1 and CDR2 are MNHEY and SVGAGI. The CDR3 length is 14 residues. The CDR3 protein is CASNKDRIGPEAFF. CDR3 sequence (DNA): TGTGCCAGCAATAAAGACAGGATCGGGCCTGAAGCTTTCTTT.

The chain recombines TRBV29-1 with TRBJ2-5; D is possibly TRBD2 (5 bases). The V and J ends lost 5 bases and 4 bases respectively, with 8 bases between them. The CDR3 is 11 residues long. Germline V lookup: CDR1 SQVTM, CDR2 ANQGSEA. In DNA form, the CDR3 reads TGCAGCGTTAGGGAGCCAGAGACCCAGTACTTC. Translating gives CSVREPETQYF.

J is TRBJ2-7 and V is TRBV27; 7 bases line up with TRBD1. There are 13 residues in the CDR3. Per germline, CDR1 MNHEY and CDR2 SMNVEV (reference sequence). With 4 bases clipped from V and 6 bases from J, the junction kept 6 bases outside the gene matches. CDR3 bases: TGTGCCAGCAGTTGGGACAGAAGTGGCGAGCAGTACTTC. This gives the protein CASSWDRSGEQYF.

This clone was observed a few times. Within the sample, other DNA sequences also encode this same CDR3. The rearrangement joins TRBV5-1 to TRBJ2-1; TRBD2 agrees at 13 bases. Per germline, CDR1 SGHRS and CDR2 YFSETQ. CDR3 length: 15 residues. V trimming: 4 bases; J trimming: 8 bases; junction bases outside the gene matches: 6. The CDR3 reads CASSPGTSGTHEQFF. The CDR3 region has the DNA TGCGCCAGCAGCCCTGGGACTAGCGGGACCCATGAGCAGTTCTTC. Full variable domain (missing parts from reference TRBV5-1 and TRBJ2-1): KAGVTQTPRYLIKTRGQQVTLSCSPISGHRSVSWYQQTPGQGLQFLFEYFSETQRNKGNFPGRFSGRQFSNSRSEMNVSTLELGDSALYLCASSPGTSGTHEQFFGPGTRLTVL.

The chain recombines TRBV7-9 with TRBJ2-1; tentatively, D is TRBD2 (5 bases). With 3 bases removed from V and 6 bases from J, the gap between germline ends came to 12 bases. CDR1 and CDR2 from the germline V gene are SEHNR and FQNEAQ (reference sequence). CDR3 size: 14 residues. Written as DNA, the CDR3 is TGTGCCAGCAGCTTGAGAAAGGCGGGCAATGAGCAGTTCTTC. Residues: CASSLRKAGNEQFF.

The chain is built from TRBV15 and TRBJ1-4, with no clear D. Trimming cost V 1 base and J 0 bases, with 3 bases left between them. CDR1 is LNHNV, CDR2 YYDKDF, per germline (reference sequence). The CDR3 spans 14 residues. The CDR3 loop is CATSRAATNEKLFF. DNA of the CDR3: TGTGCCACCAGCAGAGCAGCAACTAATGAAAAACTGTTTTTT.

V gene TRBV18 combines with J gene TRBJ2-3; a weak D match, TRBD2 (5 bases). V was pared by 2 bases and J by 0 bases, with 15 bases between. This CDR3 spans 17 amino acids. The germline V gene encodes CDR1 KGHSH and CDR2 LQKENI. In nucleotides, the CDR3 is TGTGCCAGCTCACCATTAAACGGGGTCACTAGCACAGATACGCAGTATTTT. It yields the protein CASSPLNGVTSTDTQYF.

The gene calls are TRBV9 and TRBJ2-7; no reliable D call. The CDR3 extends over 14 amino acids. From germline, CDR1 is SGDLS and CDR2 YYNGEE. The V end lost 0 bases, the J end lost 4 bases, and 11 bases lay between the germline ends. The CDR3 region has the DNA TGTGCCAGCAGCGTAGTTCCAGGATCATACGAGCAGTACTTC. Amino acids: CASSVVPGSYEQYF.

This rearrangement joins TRBV27 to TRBJ1-2; the D gene is possibly TRBD1 (5 bases). Trimming left V 6 bases short and J 4 bases short, with 15 bases between. From germline, CDR1 is MNHEY and CDR2 SMNVEV (reference sequence). This CDR3 is built from 14 residues. The chain's CDR3 is CASSPGGGGYGYTF. The CDR3 nucleotides read TGTGCCAGCAGCCCCGGGGGGGGAGGCTATGGCTACACCTTC.

This chain links TRBV18 with TRBJ2-2, with 11 bases fitting TRBD2. The V and J ends lost 0 bases and 5 bases, in that order; junction bases with no gene match: 8. The CDR3 contains 18 residues. Per germline, CDR1 KGHSH and CDR2 LQKENI. In nucleotides, the CDR3 is TGTGCCAGCTCACCACCTCCGGGACTAGCGGATAGGACCGGGGAGCTGTTTTTT. Translating gives CASSPPPGLADRTGELFF.

This clone was observed once. This chain links TRBV28 with TRBJ1-5, with D unresolved. This CDR3 is built from 16 residues. CDR1 and CDR2 (germline): MDHEN, SYDVKM. With 3 bases removed from V and 1 base from J, the gap between germline ends came to 13 bases. CDR3 nucleotides: TGTGCCAGCAGTTTTGAAGGACGGAGGAGCAATCAGCCCCAGCATTTT. This translates into CASSFEGRRSNQPQHF.

This clone was picked up one time. The CDR3 coding sequence is TGTGCCAGCAGCGCGGGGACAGCTTTAGGGCCCCAGCATTTT. It yields the protein CASSAGTALGPQHF. The gene calls are TRBV7-8 and TRBJ1-5; 7 positions match TRBD1. The CDR3 is 14 residues long. CDR1 and CDR2 from the germline V gene are SGHVS and FQNEAQ. J gave up 9 bases and V 5 bases, and 10 bases lay outside the gene matches.

This clone was observed a handful of times. The chain links TRBV5-5 to TRBJ1-2, with D hard to call. The germline V gene has CDR1 SGHKS and CDR2 YYEKEE (reference sequence). V was clipped by 1 base and J by 3 bases, with 22 bases between them. There are 18 residues in the CDR3. The CDR3 here is CASSLFYGIASQDYGYTF. CDR3 DNA: TGTGCCAGCAGCTTGTTTTACGGCATCGCGAGCCAGGACTATGGCTACACCTTC.

As DNA, the CDR3 is TGTGCCAGCAGCCCACGACCTGGGGCTAGCGGGGGCCCGTGGCAGTTCTTC. Amino acids: CASSPRPGASGGPWQFF. V and J are TRBV7-6 and TRBJ2-1; 10 bases line up with TRBD2. The CDR3 sequence is 17 residues long. Germline V gene lookup returns CDR1 SGHVS and CDR2 FNYEAQ. V gave up 5 bases and J gave up 12 bases; unmatched junction bases: 19.

This clone occurred once. The rearrangement uses TRBV7-8 and TRBJ1-1; no definite D call. Germline V gene data show CDR1 as SGHVS and CDR2 as FQNEAQ. The V end was cut by 5 bases, the J end by 10 bases, with 14 bases between. The CDR3 runs 12 residues. As DNA, the CDR3 is TGTGCCAGCAGCCTCTTGAGGAGAGGAGCTTTCTTT. This encodes CASSLLRRGAFF.

The table lists this clone with a few counts. The chain is built from TRBV27 and TRBJ2-3; 8 bases match TRBD2. The CDR3 has 16 residues. Germline V gene lookup returns CDR1 MNHEY and CDR2 SMNVEV (reference sequence). The ends lost 5 bases at V and 6 bases at J; junction bases unmatched: 13. The CDR3 protein is CASSLTPPGRADTQYF. CDR3 DNA sequence: TGTGCCAGCAGTCTAACTCCTCCCGGGAGGGCGGATACGCAGTATTTT.

The chain employs TRBV7-9 and TRBJ1-1; a possible D gene is TRBD1 (5 bases). Germline-derived CDR1 and CDR2 are SEHNR and FQNEAQ (reference sequence). Trimming took 0 bases from V and 5 from J, leaving 10 bases between them. The CDR3 is made up of 14 amino acids. The CDR3 DNA reads TGTGCCAGCAGCTTAGCCGGGGCGGGGACTGAAGCTTTCTTT. Its translation is CASSLAGAGTEAFF.

The chain combines TRBV6-1 with TRBJ2-7; D not certain. Germline V gene data show CDR1 as MNHNS and CDR2 as SASEGT. Trimming shortened V by 2 bases and J by 1 base, and 6 bases separated the two germline ends. The CDR3 length is 13 residues. The DNA of the CDR3 is TGTGCCAGCAGTGAACAACAGTCCTACGAGCAGTACTTC. This encodes CASSEQQSYEQYF.

The genes are TRBV6-1 and TRBJ2-3, with 8 nucleotides matching TRBD2. CDR1 is MNHNS and CDR2 is SASEGT in the germline V gene. J was trimmed by 2 bases and V by 4 bases; bases with no gene match: 8. The CDR3 is 16 amino acids. This CDR3 is CASSAPTSGFTDTQYF. The CDR3 DNA reads as TGTGCCAGCAGTGCGCCTACTAGCGGATTCACAGATACGCAGTATTTT.

The V gene is TRBV19, the J gene TRBJ1-1, with D possibly matching TRBD1 (6 bases). CDR1 LNHDA and CDR2 SQIVND come from the germline V gene (reference sequence). The CDR3 totals 11 residues. V dropped 10 bases and J dropped 4 bases, with 10 bases sitting between them. CDR3 sequence: CATQGPTEAFF. Here the CDR3 DNA reads TGTGCCACCCAGGGGCCCACTGAAGCTTTCTTT.